This T cell receptor (beta chain) was profiled in a study of identical twins. Study-wide results and caveats: The abundant beta clonotypes from cord blood had fewer insertions, and memory repertoires had none of this. Sharing of beta out-of-frame sequences by twins showed a weaker excess.

Of note for this clonotype: The antigen is undetermined.

The CDR3 consists of 17 residues. Germline V gene sequence: CDR1 LGHNA, CDR2 YNFKEQ. The V segment lost 4 bases and the J segment 4 bases; nucleotides outside the gene matches: 11. It was template switching that added a universal primer site, and there were unique molecular identifiers on the cDNA. TCRdb re-called the 5' RACE reads with MiXCR, one entry per CDR3 protein. This table has approximately 670,000 distinct CDR3 sequences, approximately 6% appearing once. The rearrangement links TRBV4-2 to TRBJ2-2, with 8 bases identical to TRBD2. This sequence originates from a man between 18 and 29 years old in good health. Material: naive T cells sorted from blood. This CDR3 is CASSLHPGGVGTGELFF. CDR3 DNA: TGTGCCAGCAGCCTACACCCGGGGGGGGTTGGCACCGGGGAGCTGTTTTTT.